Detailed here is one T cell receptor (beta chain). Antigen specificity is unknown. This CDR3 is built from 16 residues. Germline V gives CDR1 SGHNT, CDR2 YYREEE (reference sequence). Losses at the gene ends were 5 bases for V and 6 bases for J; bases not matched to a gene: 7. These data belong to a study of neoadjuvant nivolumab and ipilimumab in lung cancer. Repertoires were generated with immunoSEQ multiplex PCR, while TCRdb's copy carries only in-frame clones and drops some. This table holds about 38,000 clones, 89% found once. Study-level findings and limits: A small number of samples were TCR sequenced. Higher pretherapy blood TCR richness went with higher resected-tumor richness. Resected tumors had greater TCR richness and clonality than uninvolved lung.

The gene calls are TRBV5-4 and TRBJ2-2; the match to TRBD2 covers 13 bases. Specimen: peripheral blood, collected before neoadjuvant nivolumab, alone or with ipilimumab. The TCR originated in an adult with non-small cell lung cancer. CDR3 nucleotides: TGTGCCAGCAGGCCCGGGACTAGCGGGATCTCCGGGGAGCTGTTTTTT. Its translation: CASRPGTSGISGELFF.